What follows are 25 T cell receptor beta chains derived from one specimen sequenced in a study of blood T cell repertoires in COVID-19. Clones were sequenced by immunoSEQ multiplex PCR, and TCRdb holds only the in-frame ones, with some missing. The data show roughly 280,000 clones, with approximately 85% seen just once and approximately 10% held by the top ten. Sequences were obtained from peripheral blood. These TCRs come from a woman in her 70s with acute or convalescent COVID-19.

The chain is built from TRBV3-1 (or the pseudogene TRBV3-2) and TRBJ2-3; 11 bases map to TRBD2. V was pared by 1 base and J by 6 bases, with 12 bases of the junction left unmatched. CDR1 is LGHDT, CDR2 YNNKEL, per germline (reference sequence). The CDR3 has 18 residues. CDR3 in DNA: TGTGCCAGCAGCCAAGGGGGGACTAGCGGACCACGGTTGGATACGCAGTATTTT. Translated: CASSQGGTSGPRLDTQYF.

V is TRBV6-4 and J is TRBJ2-3, with 8 bases fitting TRBD1. Germline V gene sequence: CDR1 MRHNA, CDR2 SNTAGT. The CDR3 consists of 16 residues. Trimming at V came to 3 bases and at J to 8 bases, leaving 13 bases not matched to a gene. The CDR3 loop reads CASSEQPTGGRFTQYF. The CDR3 DNA follows: TGTGCCAGCAGTGAACAACCCACAGGGGGAAGATTTACGCAGTATTTT.

The chain carries TRBV19 and TRBJ2-2, with 8 bases that match TRBD1. V lost 5 bases to trimming and J lost 0 bases; unmatched junction nucleotides: 2. Looked up from germline, CDR1 is LNHDA and CDR2 is SQIVND (reference sequence). CDR3 length: 15 residues. The CDR3 DNA reads as TGTGCCAGTAGTCTGGGACAGGCGAACACCGGGGAGCTGTTTTTT. It codes for CASSLGQANTGELFF.

Turning to this clone: The sample holds other DNA sequences that translate to the same CDR3. This chain uses TRBV3-1 (or the pseudogene TRBV3-2) with TRBJ1-1; tentative D call: TRBD1 (6 bases). This CDR3 contains 14 residues. Between the trimmed V and J ends, which lost 4 bases and 1 base, there was a span of 10 bases. The germline CDR1 and CDR2 sequences are LGHDT and YNNKEL (reference sequence). CDR3 DNA: TGTGCCAGCAGCCCGAGGGGGGGGAACACTGAAGCTTTCTTT. It yields the protein CASSPRGGNTEAFF.

The chain has TRBV2 and TRBJ2-2; possible D gene TRBD2, 5 bases. V shed 6 bases and J shed 3 bases, with 14 bases lying between them. This CDR3 is 15 amino acids long. Germline lookup yields CDR1 SNHLY and CDR2 FYNNEI. The DNA for the CDR3 is TGTGCCAGCAGAGTGGGGAGAGCGGACACCGGGGAGCTGTTTTTT. It codes for CASRVGRADTGELFF.

The chain combines TRBV7-9 with TRBJ1-1; maybe TRBD1 (6 bases). Germline values: CDR1 SEHNR, CDR2 FQNEAQ (reference sequence). The CDR3 contains 16 residues. The V end lost 5 bases, the J end lost 4 bases, and 20 bases lay between the germline ends. The DNA for the CDR3 is TGTGCCAGCAGCGAGACCAATTCCTTGGGGGCCACTGAAGCTTTCTTT. It yields the protein CASSETNSLGATEAFF.

J is TRBJ2-5 and V is TRBV5-6, with 7 bases matching TRBD2. Germline V gene data show CDR1 as SGHDT and CDR2 as YYEEEE. The CDR3 loop spans 13 amino acids. V lost 6 bases to trimming and J lost 4 bases; unmatched junction nucleotides: 6. The CDR3 region has the DNA TGTGCCAGCACCCGGGGAGGGACAGAGACCCAGTACTTC. This codes for CASTRGGTETQYF.

This clone was counted only a few times. J is TRBJ2-7 and V is TRBV19, with 9 positions matching TRBD1. The CDR3 is made up of 14 amino acids. V was clipped by 5 bases and J by 5 bases; unmatched bases: 7. Germline values: CDR1 LNHDA, CDR2 SQIVND (reference sequence). CDR3 loop: CASSVDRGRNEQYF. For the CDR3, the DNA is TGTGCCAGTAGTGTCGACAGGGGGAGAAACGAGCAGTACTTC.

V is TRBV2 and J is TRBJ1-2; tentative D call: TRBD1 (5 bases). The germline V gene encodes CDR1 SNHLY and CDR2 FYNNEI. Trimming cost V 3 bases and J 8 bases, with 16 bases left between them. The CDR3 loop spans 14 amino acids. CDR3 sequence (DNA): TGTGCCAGCAGTGATGGCGCAGGGCGTGCGGGCTACACCTTC. Translation: CASSDGAGRAGYTF.

The J gene is TRBJ2-1, the V gene TRBV6-5; 12 nucleotides agree with TRBD2. The V segment lost 2 bases and the J segment 8 bases; nucleotides outside the gene matches: 7. CDR3 length: 16 amino acids. Germline assignment: CDR1 MNHEY and CDR2 SVGAGI. This chain's CDR3 is CASSYVLAGGRDEQFF. CDR3 bases: TGTGCCAGCAGTTACGTCCTAGCGGGGGGGCGGGATGAGCAGTTCTTC.

The V gene is TRBV2, the J gene TRBJ1-2; 12 nucleotides match TRBD1. The V gene's germline CDR1 is SNHLY and CDR2 FYNNEI. The CDR3 length is 15 residues. After removal of 3 bases from V and 4 bases from J, the junction contained 3 bases not matched to a gene. CDR3 region: CASSDGGQGAYGYTF. CDR3 bases: TGTGCCAGCAGTGACGGGGGACAGGGGGCCTATGGCTACACCTTC.

V gene TRBV7-9 combines with J gene TRBJ2-2, with no clear D. The CDR3 has 14 amino acids. Germline V gene data show CDR1 as SEHNR and CDR2 as FQNEAQ (reference sequence). V lost 5 bases to trimming and J lost 0 bases, with 7 bases between them. This CDR3 reads CASSPGPNTGELFF. As DNA, the CDR3 is TGTGCCAGCAGCCCCGGTCCGAACACCGGGGAGCTGTTTTTT.

The chain employs TRBV23-1 and TRBJ1-5, with a possible D match to TRBD1 (5 bases). TRBV23-1 is treated as an ORF (open reading frame) with a function not yet certain. The CDR3 loop spans 17 amino acids. The V and J ends lost 3 bases and 0 bases respectively, with 15 bases between them. CDR3 amino acids: CASSHQGPGVSNQPQHF. The CDR3 bases are TGCGCCAGCAGTCATCAGGGCCCGGGGGTTAGCAATCAGCCCCAGCATTTT.

This chain uses TRBV5-1 with TRBJ2-1; TRBD1 matches 10 bases. J gave up 2 bases and V 3 bases, and 2 bases lay outside the gene matches. The CDR3 covers 15 residues. The germline V gene encodes CDR1 SGHRS and CDR2 YFSETQ. The CDR3 region is CASSSGTGAYNEQFF. The CDR3 DNA follows: TGCGCCAGCAGCTCCGGGACAGGGGCCTACAATGAGCAGTTCTTC.

This clone was recorded only once. One end of the junction does not line up with germline, which may come from a read error. V and J are TRBV18 and TRBJ2-3; D gene ambiguous. The CDR3 runs to 14 residues. Germline-derived CDR1 and CDR2 are KGHSH and LQKENI. The CDR3 sequence is CASSPHPLSNTQYF. The CDR3 coding sequence is TGTGCCAGCTCGCCACACCCACTATCAAATACGCAGTATTTT.

The J gene is TRBJ2-2, the V gene TRBV7-6; maybe TRBD1 (5 bases). CDR1 and CDR2 from the germline V gene are SGHVS and FNYEAQ. The CDR3 is 15 amino acids. Trimming removed 2 bases at V and 5 bases at J, with 12 bases between. CDR3 in amino acids: CASSLLAGQTGELFF. Here the CDR3 DNA reads TGTGCCAGCAGCTTATTGGCAGGGCAAACCGGGGAGCTGTTTTTT.

This clone appeared a few times. The chain recombines TRBV6-6 with TRBJ1-1; D is possibly TRBD1 (6 bases). Trimming removed 4 bases at V and 6 bases at J, with 18 bases between. Per the germline V gene, CDR1 is MNHNY and CDR2 is SVGAGI (reference sequence). This CDR3 has 15 residues. CDR3 nucleotide sequence: TGTGCCAGCAGTTCCCCGTCAGGGGTGGGGGCTGAAGCTTTCTTT. Translated: CASSSPSGVGAEAFF.

A few counts support this clone. This chain uses TRBV29-1 with TRBJ2-7; 8 bases line up with TRBD1. Losses at the gene ends were 5 bases for V and 1 base for J; bases not matched to a gene: 7. CDR1 is SQVTM and CDR2 is ANQGSEA in the germline V gene. CDR3 size: 14 residues. As DNA, the CDR3 is TGCAGCGTTCTTGACAGGGGAGCGTCCTACGAGCAGTACTTC. Protein product: CSVLDRGASYEQYF.

A single count supports this clone. The chain has TRBV9 and TRBJ1-4; D is undetermined. V shed 0 bases and J shed 8 bases, with 2 bases lying between them. The CDR3 consists of 11 residues. CDR1 is SGDLS, CDR2 YYNGEE, per germline. CDR3 loop: CASSVAEKLFF. In DNA, the CDR3 is TGTGCCAGCAGCGTAGCAGAAAAACTGTTTTTT.

The CDR3 coding sequence is TGTGCCAGCAGCTTTCGGGGTACAGTCTATAATTCACCCCTCCACTTT. Its translation is CASSFRGTVYNSPLHF. This chain connects TRBV5-5 to TRBJ1-6; D gene ambiguous. The CDR3 spans 16 residues. The germline V and J ends were trimmed by 2 bases and 3 bases, with 12 bases remaining between them. CDR1 SGHKS and CDR2 YYEKEE come from the germline V gene (reference sequence).

This clone has just one count. In DNA form, the CDR3 reads TGTGCCAGCAGCCCGGAGAGGGGGGGTACCACTGAAGCTTTCTTT. As protein: CASSPERGGTTEAFF. The gene calls are TRBV14 and TRBJ1-1; possibly TRBD1 for D (6 bases). V was clipped by 4 bases and J by 4 bases, with 16 bases between them. CDR3 length: 15 residues. The germline V gene encodes CDR1 SGHDN and CDR2 FVKESK.

This clone was detected once. V gene TRBV9 combines with J gene TRBJ2-7; D gene ambiguous. The CDR3 is 14 amino acids. The V and J ends lost 0 bases and 0 bases respectively, with 7 bases between them. The germline gives CDR1 SGDLS, CDR2 YYNGEE. The CDR3 loop is CASSVGSSSYEQYF. As DNA, the CDR3 is TGTGCCAGCAGCGTAGGGTCTAGCTCCTACGAGCAGTACTTC.

The rearrangement links TRBV10-3 to TRBJ1-2; 8 bases align to TRBD1. This CDR3 is 13 amino acids long. Looked up from germline, CDR1 is ENHRY and CDR2 is SYGVKD. V shed 6 bases, J shed 3 bases, and the junction held 3 bases outside the gene matches. The CDR3 nucleotides read TGTGCCATCAGCACAGGGGGTGACTATGGCTACACCTTC. This translates into CAISTGGDYGYTF.

V usage is TRBV19 and J usage is TRBJ2-3, with D maybe TRBD2 (6 bases). The CDR3 loop spans 15 amino acids. V lost 5 bases, J lost 4 bases, and 16 bases lay in between. The V gene's germline CDR1 is LNHDA and CDR2 SQIVND (reference sequence). The CDR3 here is CASSLQGGHADTQYF. The CDR3 DNA sequence: TGTGCCAGTAGTTTGCAGGGAGGACATGCAGATACGCAGTATTTT.

This CDR3 is CASSRPGTGELFF. As DNA, the CDR3 is TGTGCCAGCTCTAGGCCGGGAACCGGGGAGCTGTTTTTT. The gene calls are TRBV7-9 and TRBJ2-2; D is possibly TRBD2 (5 bases). V was shortened by 8 bases and J by 5 bases, with 12 bases between the two germline ends. Germline V gene lookup returns CDR1 SEHNR and CDR2 FQNEAQ (reference sequence). This CDR3 is built from 13 residues.